This TCR beta chain appears in the sequencing data of a study of blood T cell repertoires in COVID-19. The wider study: COVID-19 samples, acute and convalescent, were from the United States, Italy and Spain.

V was cut by 4 bases and J by 4 bases, with 16 bases left in between. The length of the CDR3 is 15 residues. Germline V gene sequence: CDR1 SGHTA, CDR2 FQGNSA. The study recruited people aged about 18 to 95 years across roughly 23 US areas. As originally analysed: Researchers report that nucleated cell counts were estimated from reference gene primer amplification. Method: immunoSEQ multiplex PCR; TCRdb's copy keeps in-frame clones and lacks some. That table furnishes V, J and clone size, whereas the DNA furnished D and trimming. The data contain approximately 170,000 clones, 88% of them seen just once; the ten biggest clones take up roughly 9%.

The origin of this receptor is a woman between 18 and 30 years old who had recovered from COVID-19. The chain employs TRBV7-2 and TRBJ1-1; TRBD1 might be the D (6 bases). The sample comprised PBMCs or T cells enriched from blood (not recorded which). The CDR3 coding sequence is TGTGCCAGCAGCTCATCGGGACACAGCGGCACTGAAGCTTTCTTT. Translating it yields CASSSSGHSGTEAFF.